Presented here are 26 T cell receptor beta chains from one specimen sequenced in a study of cytomegalovirus exposure and HLA in healthy donors. PCR was performed using 60 Vbeta and 13 Jbeta primers. Assay: immunoSEQ multiplex PCR; the TCRdb copy retains only in-frame clones and omits some. This repertoire shows 90,000 to 130,000 clones, just over 75% found once; its top ten account for about an eighth. The material sequenced was PBMCs. These receptor sequences come from a man aged 30 to 45 in good health and CMV-seropositive.

This chain links TRBV7-9 with TRBJ1-5; 9 nucleotides align to TRBD1. CDR3 length: 17 amino acids. CDR1 SEHNR and CDR2 FQNEAQ come from the germline V gene (reference sequence). V gave up 5 bases and J gave up 7 bases; unmatched junction bases: 15. The CDR3 region is CASSPGQGPLLEQPQHF. The CDR3 bases are TGTGCCAGCAGCCCCGGACAGGGGCCCCTATTGGAGCAGCCCCAGCATTTT. The full variable domain, its missing parts supplied by reference TRBV7-9 and TRBJ1-5, is DTGVSQNPRHKITKRGQNVTFRCDPISEHNRLYWYRQTLGQGPEFLTYFQNEAQLEKSRLLSDRFSAERPKGSFSTLEIQRTEQGDSAMYLCASSPGQGPLLEQPQHFGDGTRLSIL.

This sequence joins TRBV6-5 and TRBJ2-1; tentatively, D is TRBD2 (6 bases). Germline lookup yields CDR1 MNHEY and CDR2 SVGAGI. The CDR3 spans 16 residues. The ends were cut back, 0 bases at V and 0 bases at J, with 9 bases in the middle. CDR3 residues: CASSYSGGDSYNEQFF. The CDR3 DNA reads TGTGCCAGCAGTTACTCTGGCGGGGACTCCTACAATGAGCAGTTCTTC.

CDR3 sequence: CASSPRTGVNSPLHF. The CDR3 nucleotides are TGTGCCAGCAGCCCGCGGACAGGGGTAAATTCACCCCTCCACTTT. The chain uses TRBV7-9 and TRBJ1-6; 9 bases are shared with TRBD1. The V and J ends lost 5 bases and 7 bases, in that order; junction bases with no gene match: 6. CDR1 is SEHNR and CDR2 is FQNEAQ in the germline V gene (reference sequence). This CDR3 has 15 residues.

V gene TRBV18 combines with J gene TRBJ2-7, with 8 bases lining up with TRBD2. J gave up 3 bases and V 4 bases, and 14 bases lay outside the gene matches. The CDR3 is 17 amino acids. CDR1 is KGHSH, CDR2 LQKENI, per germline. The CDR3 coding sequence is TGTGCCAGCTCACGTACCGGACTAAGCGGGGGATACTACGAGCAGTACTTC. It translates to CASSRTGLSGGYYEQYF.

This sequence joins TRBV9 and TRBJ1-6; D possibly corresponds to TRBD1 (5 bases). This CDR3 contains 13 residues. CDR1 is SGDLS and CDR2 is YYNGEE in the germline V gene. The V end lost 3 bases, the J end lost 7 bases, and 8 bases lay between the germline ends. The CDR3 bases are TGTGCCAGCAGCGCGGGGGAGAATTCACCCCTCCACTTT. Translating gives CASSAGENSPLHF.

This clone appeared a few times. The rearrangement uses TRBV6-1 and TRBJ1-2; a possible D gene is TRBD1 (6 bases). This CDR3 is 14 amino acids long. Germline V CDR1 and CDR2: MNHNS, SASEGT. Trimming cost V 5 bases and J 1 base, with 11 bases left between them. The CDR3 coding sequence is TGTGCCAGCAGTCCAAACAGGGATAACTATGGCTACACCTTC. Its protein product is CASSPNRDNYGYTF.

Here the CDR3 DNA reads TGTGCCATCAACCAGGGGGCTCGGGGCTACACCTTC. Its protein product is CAINQGARGYTF. The chain uses TRBV10-3 and TRBJ1-2; 8 bases line up with TRBD1. The CDR3 runs 12 residues. V shed 7 bases, J shed 8 bases, and the junction held 6 bases outside the gene matches. Germline CDR1 and CDR2: ENHRY and SYGVKD.

The chain uses TRBV13 and TRBJ2-5; 8 nucleotides agree with TRBD2. The V and J ends lost 1 base and 3 bases, in that order; junction bases with no gene match: 7. Germline V gene data show CDR1 as PRHDT and CDR2 as FYEKMQ (reference sequence). This CDR3 spans 16 amino acids. The CDR3 coding sequence is TGTGCCAGCAGCTTAGATGCGCGGGGGGAAGAAGAGACCCAGTACTTC. It encodes CASSLDARGEEETQYF.

The chain employs TRBV2 and TRBJ1-2; TRBD1 agrees at 7 bases. Germline V gives CDR1 SNHLY, CDR2 FYNNEI. The CDR3 is made up of 14 amino acids. The V segment lost 2 bases and the J segment 8 bases; nucleotides outside the gene matches: 8. CDR3 nucleotides: TGTGCCAGCAGTGAAAGGGGGCAGGGCGGCGGCTACACCTTC. It specifies CASSERGQGGGYTF.

The chain couples TRBV27 to TRBJ1-1, with 10 bases that match TRBD1. J gave up 4 bases and V 3 bases, and 5 bases lay outside the gene matches. Germline V gene lookup returns CDR1 MNHEY and CDR2 SMNVEV (reference sequence). The CDR3 spans 15 residues. CDR3 in amino acids: CASSFRGQGPTEAFF. The DNA for the CDR3 is TGTGCCAGCAGTTTCCGGGGACAGGGGCCCACTGAAGCTTTCTTT.

This chain uses TRBV9 with TRBJ2-3, with a possible D match to TRBD2 (5 bases). Trimming removed 4 bases at V and 6 bases at J, with 15 bases between. The germline V gene encodes CDR1 SGDLS and CDR2 YYNGEE. There are 14 residues in the CDR3. CDR3 residues: CASSPVSSGDTQYF. CDR3 in DNA: TGTGCCAGCAGCCCCGTTTCGTCGGGGGATACGCAGTATTTT.

The genes are TRBV2 and TRBJ1-2; no clear D. The germline gives CDR1 SNHLY, CDR2 FYNNEI. The CDR3 is 15 residues long. V was clipped by 0 bases and J by 8 bases, with 16 bases between them. The chain's CDR3 is CASSEALGLSGGYTF. CDR3 nucleotide sequence: TGTGCCAGCAGTGAAGCTTTGGGCCTATCGGGGGGCTACACCTTC.

The chain employs TRBV15 and TRBJ1-1; D is perhaps TRBD1 (5 bases). V was cut by 0 bases and J by 7 bases, with 12 bases left in between. Germline CDR1 and CDR2: LNHNV and YYDKDF (reference sequence). The CDR3 sequence is 14 residues long. For the CDR3, the DNA is TGTGCCACCAGCAGAGATATGGGGGGTTTTGAAGCTTTCTTT. Its translation is CATSRDMGGFEAFF.

This clone was detected only once. This sequence joins TRBV9 and TRBJ2-2; possibly TRBD1 for D (5 bases). V lost 4 bases and J 6 bases, leaving 16 bases between the germline ends. Germline V gene sequence: CDR1 SGDLS, CDR2 YYNGEE. This CDR3 has 15 residues. Here the CDR3 reads CASSTDSYKAGELFF. The CDR3, as DNA: TGTGCCAGCAGCACAGACAGTTATAAGGCCGGGGAGCTGTTTTTT.

The chain couples TRBV11-2 to TRBJ2-7; D gene unclear. V lost 3 bases to trimming and J lost 3 bases, with 18 bases between them. CDR3 length equals 16 residues. The V gene's germline CDR1 is SGHAT and CDR2 FQNNGV. In nucleotides, the CDR3 is TGTGCCAGCAGCTTGGAAGGTCCAGGCGCTTTCTACGAGCAGTACTTC. This codes for CASSLEGPGAFYEQYF.

This clone was seen more than once but under ten times. CDR3 sequence reads: CASSFQTGGEYGYTF. The DNA of the CDR3 is TGCGCCAGCAGCTTCCAAACAGGGGGGGAGTATGGCTACACCTTC. The genes are TRBV5-1 and TRBJ1-2, with 8 bases matching TRBD1. After removal of 2 bases from V and 5 bases from J, the junction contained 8 bases not matched to a gene. Germline CDR1 is SGHRS and CDR2 is YFSETQ. CDR3 length: 15 residues.

The rearrangement links TRBV7-2 to TRBJ2-7; 7 bases are shared with TRBD2. Germline trimming cut 2 bases from V and 1 base from J; bases unmatched to any gene: 5. Germline values: CDR1 SGHTA, CDR2 FQGNSA. This CDR3 is 15 amino acids long. The CDR3 nucleotides are TGTGCCAGCAGCTTATCCACGGGGGGTTCCTACGAGCAGTACTTC. Residues: CASSLSTGGSYEQYF.

The chain employs TRBV2 and TRBJ2-7, with 9 bases aligning to TRBD1. This CDR3 is built from 13 residues. The V gene end was trimmed by 5 bases and the J gene end by 5 bases; junction bases not matched to a gene: 4. Germline CDR1 SNHLY, CDR2 FYNNEI. The CDR3 spells CASSQDRGNEQYF. The CDR3 DNA reads as TGTGCCAGCAGTCAGGACAGGGGAAACGAGCAGTACTTC.

The chain uses TRBV7-2 and TRBJ2-7; D possibly corresponds to TRBD2 (7 bases). The V end was cut by 4 bases, the J end by 2 bases, with 15 bases between. The CDR3 has 15 amino acids. CDR1 and CDR2 from the germline V gene are SGHTA and FQGNSA. CDR3 nucleotide sequence: TGTGCCAGCAGCTCGCTGGGGGGGACAACCTACGAGCAGTACTTC. Translated, it gives CASSSLGGTTYEQYF. The full variable domain, rest sourced from reference TRBV7-2 and TRBJ2-7, is GAGVSQSPSNKVTEKGKDVELRCDPISGHTALYWYRQSLGQGLEFLIYFQGNSAPDKSGLPSDRFSAERTGGSVSTLTIQRTQQEDSAVYLCASSSLGGTTYEQYFGPGTRLTVT.

As for this clone: Sequence at one end of the junction differs from germline and may be a read error. The chain carries TRBV7-9 and TRBJ2-7; 7 bases match TRBD1. The CDR3 consists of 13 residues. Germline lookup yields CDR1 SEHNR and CDR2 FQNEAQ (reference sequence). The DNA of the CDR3 is TGTTCCAGCAGCTTATCCTCAACAGGGGATTGGTACTTC. Translating it yields CSSSLSSTGDWYF.

V gene TRBV30 combines with J gene TRBJ2-3, with 9 bases that match TRBD1. There are 15 residues in the CDR3. V shed 0 bases, J shed 2 bases, and the junction held 3 bases outside the gene matches. Looked up from germline, CDR1 is GTSNPN and CDR2 is SVGIG (reference sequence). The CDR3 DNA is TGTGCCTGGAGTGTAGGACAGGGGCCCACAGATACGCAGTATTTT. Its translation is CAWSVGQGPTDTQYF.

On this clone itself: This is likely a read error, given that the CDR3 carries no conserved phenylalanine or tryptophan at its end. The rearrangement joins TRBV7-2 to TRBJ2-7; possible D gene TRBD2, 6 bases. V lost 5 bases and J lost 4, with 12 bases in between. This CDR3 is built from 13 residues. Germline lookup yields CDR1 SGHTA and CDR2 FQGNSA. CDR3 sequence reads: CASSPGTRYEQYL. The DNA of the CDR3 is TGTGCCAGCAGCCCGGGGACTCGTTACGAGCAGTACCTC.

The rearrangement joins TRBV7-8 to TRBJ1-6; D gene ambiguous. V was clipped by 5 bases and J by 8 bases, with 13 bases between them. The CDR3 runs 14 residues. Germline V gene lookup returns CDR1 SGHVS and CDR2 FQNEAQ. The CDR3 reads CASSRGELDSPLHF. The CDR3 DNA follows: TGTGCCAGCAGCCGAGGCGAATTGGATTCACCCCTCCACTTT.

The gene calls are TRBV11-3 and TRBJ2-5; 8 bases are a match to TRBD2. V lost 5 bases to trimming and J lost 1 base; unmatched junction nucleotides: 3. The CDR3 extends over 14 amino acids. Germline V CDR1 and CDR2: SGHNT, YENEEA. The chain's CDR3 is CASSRGGTQETQYF. CDR3 bases: TGTGCCAGCAGCCGGGGGGGGACCCAAGAGACCCAGTACTTC.

The chain couples TRBV29-1 to TRBJ2-5; perhaps TRBD2 as D (5 bases). The closer fit of TRBJ2-7 to the DNA end suggests the J call may be wrong. The CDR3 covers 14 residues. In germline, CDR1 is SQVTM, CDR2 ANQGSEA. CDR3 loop: CSVELIRGSYEQYF. The CDR3 bases are TGCAGCGTTGAATTAATAAGAGGGTCTTACGAGCAGTACTTC.

The chain joins TRBV19 to TRBJ2-5, with 7 bases lining up with TRBD1. J gave up 4 bases and V 6 bases, and 5 bases lay outside the gene matches. Germline V gene lookup returns CDR1 LNHDA and CDR2 SQIVND (reference sequence). This CDR3 has 13 residues. The CDR3 DNA reads as TGTGCCAGTAGGAGACAGGGCGGAGAGACCCAGTACTTC. Amino acid sequence: CASRRQGGETQYF.